The present T cell receptor (beta chain) was sequenced within a study of tumor-infiltrating lymphocytes in primary liver carcinoma. TCR beta cDNA was prepared out of around 460 ng total RNA by means of a constant-region primer. What produced the TCR beta libraries was three nested multiplex PCR rounds using slightly modified ARM-PCR. Two initial PCR rounds of around 10 cycles each paired TRBV1-TRBV30 forward primers with a C-beta reverse primer. TCRdb analysed the multiplex PCR reads with MiXCR anew, one entry per CDR3 protein. The top ten hold 7% to 8.5% of the sample, which has 150,000 to 200,000 distinct CDR3 sequences, around three fifths seen once. Unmatched junction bases numbered 10, after V lost 2 bases and J lost 2 bases. CDR1 and CDR2 from the germline V gene are MGHDK and SYGVNS. The CDR3 length is 17 residues. Regarding the study as a whole: The overlap of tumor-adjacent and tumor-blood pairs was smaller than that of tumor region pairs.

A remark on this clonotype: Antigen unknown.

Germline DNA was also extracted, while the blood RNA originated from unsorted whole blood. Patients showed chronic HBV infection and an absence of prior treatment. Investigators obtained about 3.9 milliliters of peripheral blood ahead of surgery. The source of this sequence is a woman aged 55-69 years with primary liver carcinoma and hepatitis B virus infection. The specimen sequenced was peripheral blood. The rearrangement links TRBV25-1 to TRBJ2-3; 7 bases fit TRBD2. For the CDR3, the DNA is TGTGCCAGCAGTGAAGGAACTAGCGAGAGGGCCACAGATACGCAGTATTTT. This sequence encodes CASSEGTSERATDTQYF.